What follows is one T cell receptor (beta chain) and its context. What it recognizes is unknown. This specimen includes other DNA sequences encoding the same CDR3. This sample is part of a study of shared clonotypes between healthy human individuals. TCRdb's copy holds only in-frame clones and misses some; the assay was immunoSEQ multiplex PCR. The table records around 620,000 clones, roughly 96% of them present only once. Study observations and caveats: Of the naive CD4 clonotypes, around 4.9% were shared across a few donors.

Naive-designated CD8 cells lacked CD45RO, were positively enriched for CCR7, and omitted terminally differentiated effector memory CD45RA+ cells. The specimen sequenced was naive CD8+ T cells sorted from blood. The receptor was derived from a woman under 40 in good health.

The chain's CDR3 is CASSIGASAYNEQFF. DNA of the CDR3: TGTGCCAGTAGTATAGGGGCTAGTGCGTACAATGAGCAGTTCTTC. This chain joins TRBV19 and TRBJ2-1; D is ambiguous. The CDR3 consists of 15 residues. V shed 1 base and J shed 4 bases, with 11 bases lying between them. The V gene's germline CDR1 is LNHDA and CDR2 SQIVND (reference sequence).